A single sample is the source of the 18 T cell receptor beta chains below, sequenced in a study of blood T cells in healthy people across ages. Through a sample-barcoded 5' primer and a J-beta primer mix, a second PCR was run for roughly 6 to 11 cycles. MiXCR, applied by TCRdb to the 5' RACE reads, yields one record per CDR3 protein. Altogether 1,300,000 or so distinct CDR3 sequences are present, around 59% being singletons, with the ten largest covering over 6.5%. The source material was blood. The receptors derive from a man between 18 and 35 years old in good health.

This clonotype was observed a handful of times. V usage is TRBV29-1 and J usage is TRBJ2-3, with TRBD2 identical over 7 bases. Losses at the gene ends were 4 bases for V and 3 bases for J; bases not matched to a gene: 4. The CDR3 totals 13 residues. Germline V gene lookup returns CDR1 SQVTM and CDR2 ANQGSEA. CDR3 in amino acids: CSVAEGGTDTQYF. The CDR3, as DNA: TGCAGCGTTGCTGAGGGAGGGACAGATACGCAGTATTTT.

The genes are TRBV6-5 and TRBJ2-3; 8 nucleotides line up with TRBD2. With 0 bases clipped from V and 6 bases from J, the junction kept 8 bases outside the gene matches. CDR1 is MNHEY and CDR2 is SVGAGI in the germline V gene. CDR3 length: 16 residues. The chain's CDR3 is CASSYSSREGRDTQYF. CDR3 DNA: TGTGCCAGCAGTTACTCGTCTCGGGAGGGCCGCGATACGCAGTATTTT.

The V and J genes are TRBV12-3 or TRBV12-4 and TRBJ2-3, with 10 bases fitting TRBD2. The J segment lost 1 base and the V segment lost 1 base, leaving 5 bases of the junction unmatched. The CDR3 has 17 residues. Written as DNA, the CDR3 is TGTGCCAGCAGTTTAGGGCTAGCGGGGGACCGCACAGATACGCAGTATTTT. Protein product: CASSLGLAGDRTDTQYF.

The V gene is TRBV6-5, the J gene TRBJ2-4; D is undetermined. The DNA end is more similar to TRBJ2-7, so the J call may be wrong. The CDR3 spans 13 residues. Germline lookup yields CDR1 MNHEY and CDR2 SVGAGI. The CDR3 protein is CASKKGINYEQYF. The CDR3 DNA sequence: TGTGCCAGCAAGAAAGGGATCAATTACGAGCAGTACTTC.

This clonotype was counted a few times. This CDR3 is CASSSPTSFNEQFF. CDR3 DNA: TGTGCCAGCAGCTCCCCGACTAGTTTCAATGAGCAGTTCTTC. The genes are TRBV5-5 and TRBJ2-1; maybe TRBD2 (6 bases). CDR1 is SGHKS, CDR2 YYEKEE, per germline (reference sequence). The V gene lost 3 bases and the J gene lost 6 bases, with 13 bases spanning the gap. The CDR3 totals 14 residues.

This clonotype was counted only a few times. This rearrangement joins TRBV4-3 to TRBJ2-5, with a possible D match to TRBD2 (6 bases). Germline V lookup: CDR1 LGHNA, CDR2 YSLEER. V lost 1 base, J lost 4 bases, and 16 bases lay in between. The CDR3 is 16 residues long. This CDR3 reads CASSQGPSGWGETQYF. CDR3 DNA: TGCGCCAGCAGCCAAGGTCCGAGCGGGTGGGGAGAGACCCAGTACTTC.

With regard to this clonotype: Relative to the germline gene, one junction end is altered; a read error may explain this. The rearrangement uses TRBV29-1 and TRBJ2-1, with TRBD2 matching 11 bases. Germline CDR1 and CDR2: SQVTM and ANQGSEA. CDR3 length: 15 residues. The CDR3: CSVVLAGALYNDQFF. CDR3 DNA sequence: TGCAGCGTTGTACTAGCGGGGGCCCTCTACAATGACCAGTTCTTC.

The J gene is TRBJ1-2, the V gene TRBV5-6; D gene unclear. The CDR3 length is 12 residues. The V end was cut by 2 bases, the J end by 7 bases, with 9 bases between. Germline V gene data show CDR1 as SGHDT and CDR2 as YYEEEE. The CDR3 sequence: CASSFRASGYTF. CDR3 DNA: TGTGCCAGCAGCTTCCGAGCTAGTGGCTACACCTTC.

The rearrangement uses TRBV4-1 and TRBJ2-5; 9 bases are a match to TRBD1. The J call may be faulty, since TRBJ2-7 better matches the DNA end. This CDR3 contains 15 residues. Germline V gives CDR1 MGHRA, CDR2 YSYEKL. The CDR3 sequence: CASSLKQGAAHEQYF. CDR3 bases: TGCGCCAGCAGCCTAAAACAGGGGGCAGCCCACGAGCAGTACTTC.

The chain combines TRBV4-2 with TRBJ1-5; no definite D call. Germline-derived CDR1 and CDR2 are LGHNA and YNFKEQ. This CDR3 is 13 amino acids long. V lost 0 bases and J lost 5, with 5 bases in between. The CDR3 here is CASSQEAYQPQHF. CDR3 DNA: TGTGCCAGCAGCCAAGAGGCATATCAGCCCCAGCATTTT.

This clonotype showed up just a few times. The J gene is TRBJ2-2, the V gene TRBV12-3 or TRBV12-4, with D perhaps TRBD1 (6 bases). There are 14 residues in the CDR3. With 6 bases removed from V and 5 bases from J, the gap between germline ends came to 13 bases. The CDR3 sequence: CASREQGSTGELFF. The DNA of the CDR3 is TGTGCCAGCAGGGAACAGGGTAGTACCGGGGAGCTGTTTTTT.

This chain joins TRBV6-1 and TRBJ1-5; no clear D. CDR1 is MNHNS, CDR2 SASEGT, per germline. V lost 1 base to trimming and J lost 2 bases, with 6 bases between them. The CDR3 is 14 amino acids. The chain's CDR3 is CASSEGWRNQPQHF. The CDR3 region has the DNA TGTGCCAGCAGTGAAGGGTGGCGCAATCAGCCCCAGCATTTT.

The chain links TRBV20-1 to TRBJ1-2, with D perhaps TRBD1 (6 bases). V lost 6 bases to trimming and J lost 5 bases, with 19 bases between them. The CDR3 contains 14 residues. Per the germline V gene, CDR1 is DFQATT and CDR2 is SNEGSKA (reference sequence). In DNA, the CDR3 is TGCAGTGCCAGTGATCGACAGGCCCCTTATGGCTACACCTTC. Encoded protein: CSASDRQAPYGYTF.

V and J are TRBV29-1 and TRBJ2-5; 7 bases map to TRBD2. The CDR3 covers 16 residues. CDR1 and CDR2 (germline): SQVTM, ANQGSEA. The ends lost 4 bases at V and 11 bases at J; junction bases unmatched: 22. CDR3 sequence: CSVAGGRDNSYNEQYF. CDR3 nucleotide sequence: TGCAGCGTTGCGGGAGGACGAGATAACTCCTACAATGAGCAGTACTTC.

This clonotype was seen more than once but under ten times. The genes are TRBV14 and TRBJ2-1, with a tentative D call TRBD2 (7 bases). Per germline, CDR1 SGHDN and CDR2 FVKESK. This CDR3 is built from 16 residues. V was pared by 0 bases and J by 3 bases, with 12 bases between. The CDR3 sequence is CASSQERGRFYNEQFF. The CDR3 DNA is TGTGCCAGCAGCCAAGAGCGGGGGCGATTCTACAATGAGCAGTTCTTC.

The V gene is TRBV6-6, the J gene TRBJ2-1; tentative D call: TRBD1 (5 bases). The CDR3 is 12 amino acids. Germline V gene sequence: CDR1 MNHNY, CDR2 SVGAGI (reference sequence). Trimming shortened V by 0 bases and J by 13 bases, and 10 bases separated the two germline ends. The CDR3 coding sequence is TGTGCCAGCAGTTACTCGGGGCCCCCCCAGTTCTTC. This codes for CASSYSGPPQFF.

This clonotype has a handful of counts. CDR3 loop: CASSQEAQSLYEQYF. CDR3 coding DNA: TGTGCCAGCAGCCAAGAGGCACAGAGCTTATACGAGCAGTACTTC. V and J are TRBV4-2 and TRBJ2-7, with D hard to call. CDR1 is LGHNA, CDR2 YNFKEQ, per germline. This CDR3 comprises 15 residues. Trimming cost V 0 bases and J 4 bases, with 13 bases left between them.

The rearrangement joins TRBV25-1 to TRBJ1-2; D gene uncertain. This CDR3 region has 12 residues. Deletions cut 2 bases from V and 4 bases from J, with 5 bases between. Germline CDR1 and CDR2: MGHDK and SYGVNS. The chain's CDR3 is CASSETAYGYTF. In nucleotides, the CDR3 is TGTGCCAGCAGTGAAACAGCCTATGGCTACACCTTC.